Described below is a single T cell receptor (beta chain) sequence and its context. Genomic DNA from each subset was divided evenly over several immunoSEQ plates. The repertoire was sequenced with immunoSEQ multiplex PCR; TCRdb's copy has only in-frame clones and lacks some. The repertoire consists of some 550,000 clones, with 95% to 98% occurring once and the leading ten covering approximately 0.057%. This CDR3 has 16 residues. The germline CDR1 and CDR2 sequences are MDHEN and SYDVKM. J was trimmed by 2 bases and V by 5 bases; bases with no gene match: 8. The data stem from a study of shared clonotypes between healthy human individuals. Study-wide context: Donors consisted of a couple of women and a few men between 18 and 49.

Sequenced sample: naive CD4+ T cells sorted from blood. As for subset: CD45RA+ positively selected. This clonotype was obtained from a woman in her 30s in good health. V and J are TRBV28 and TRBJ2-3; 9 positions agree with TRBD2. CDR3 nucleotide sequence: TGTGCCAGCAGTAGAGGGACTAGCTTTTACACAGATACGCAGTATTTT. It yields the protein CASSRGTSFYTDTQYF. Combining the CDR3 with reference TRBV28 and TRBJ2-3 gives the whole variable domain DVKVTQSSRYLVKRTGEKVFLECVQDMDHENMFWYRQDPGLGLRLIYFSYDVKMKEKGDIPEGYSVSREKKERFSLILESASTNQTSMYLCASSRGTSFYTDTQYFGPGTRLTVL.